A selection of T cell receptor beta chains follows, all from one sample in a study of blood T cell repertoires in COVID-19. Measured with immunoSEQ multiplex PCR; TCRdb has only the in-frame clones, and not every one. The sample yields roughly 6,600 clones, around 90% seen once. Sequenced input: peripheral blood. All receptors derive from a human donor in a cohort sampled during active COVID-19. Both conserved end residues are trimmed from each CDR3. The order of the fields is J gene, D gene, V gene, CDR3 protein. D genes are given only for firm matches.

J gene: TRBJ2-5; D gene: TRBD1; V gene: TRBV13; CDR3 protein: ASSLGGQGQETQY
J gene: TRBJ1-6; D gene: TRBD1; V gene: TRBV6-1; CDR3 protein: ASSDIQGVRSPLH
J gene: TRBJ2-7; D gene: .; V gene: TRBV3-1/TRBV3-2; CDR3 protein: ASSQQGRYEQY
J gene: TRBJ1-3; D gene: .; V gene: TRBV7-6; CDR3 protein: ASSLARDPGNTIY
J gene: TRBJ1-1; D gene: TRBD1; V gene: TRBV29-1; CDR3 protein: SVGDRAGTEAF
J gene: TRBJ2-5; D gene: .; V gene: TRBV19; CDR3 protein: ASSPGTTQETQY
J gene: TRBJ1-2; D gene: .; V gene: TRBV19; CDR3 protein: ASSIGGIYGYT
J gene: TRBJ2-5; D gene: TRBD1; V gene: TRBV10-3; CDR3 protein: AISESRTGKQTQY
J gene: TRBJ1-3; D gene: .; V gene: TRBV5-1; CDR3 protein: ASTTQSGNTIY
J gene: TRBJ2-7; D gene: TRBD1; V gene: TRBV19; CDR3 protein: ASSIGTGPYEQY
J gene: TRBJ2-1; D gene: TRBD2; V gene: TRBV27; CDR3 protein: ASSYLTSARGYNEQF
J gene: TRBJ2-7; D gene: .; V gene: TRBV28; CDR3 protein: ASSLFVTDQY
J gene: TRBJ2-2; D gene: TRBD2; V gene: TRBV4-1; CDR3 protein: ASSRYGSGRAGTGELF
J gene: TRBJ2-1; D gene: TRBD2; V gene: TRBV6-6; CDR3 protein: ASRAGRYNEQF
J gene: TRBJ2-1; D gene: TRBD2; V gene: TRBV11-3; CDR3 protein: ASSPGLAGLNEQF
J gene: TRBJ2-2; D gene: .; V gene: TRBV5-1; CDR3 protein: ASSLILATGELF
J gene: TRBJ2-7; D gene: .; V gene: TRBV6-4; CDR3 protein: ASRGQLSYEQY
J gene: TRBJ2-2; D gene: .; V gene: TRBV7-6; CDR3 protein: ASSLVLPGGTNTGELF
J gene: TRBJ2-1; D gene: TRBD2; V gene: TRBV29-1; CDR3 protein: SVTGLGYNEQF
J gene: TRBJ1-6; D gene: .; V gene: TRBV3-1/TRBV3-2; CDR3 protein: ASSQEGYSPLH
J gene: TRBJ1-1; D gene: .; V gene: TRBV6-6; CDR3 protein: ASTARYTEAF
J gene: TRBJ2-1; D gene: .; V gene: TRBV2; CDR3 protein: ASSPSYSYNEQF
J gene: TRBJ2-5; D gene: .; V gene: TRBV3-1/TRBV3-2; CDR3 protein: ASSHADTQTQY
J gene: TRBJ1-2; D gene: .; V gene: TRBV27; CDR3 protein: ASSPGQFYGYT
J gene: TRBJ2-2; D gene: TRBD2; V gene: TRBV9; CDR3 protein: ASTTQASGGTGEKTGELF
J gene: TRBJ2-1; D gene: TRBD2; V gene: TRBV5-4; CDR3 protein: ASSTRGGPYNEQF
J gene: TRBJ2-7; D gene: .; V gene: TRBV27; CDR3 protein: ASSETLSLLYYEQY
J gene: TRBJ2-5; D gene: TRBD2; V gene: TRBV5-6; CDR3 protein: ASSWWTSGGGETQY
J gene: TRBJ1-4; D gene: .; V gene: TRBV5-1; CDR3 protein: ASSGGEANEKLF
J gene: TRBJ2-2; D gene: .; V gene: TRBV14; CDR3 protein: ASSQDMSPGYTGELF
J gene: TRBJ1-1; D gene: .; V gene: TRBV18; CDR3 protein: ASSPSQDLNTEAF
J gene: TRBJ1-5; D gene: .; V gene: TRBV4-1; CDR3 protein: ASSQERVSLNQPQH
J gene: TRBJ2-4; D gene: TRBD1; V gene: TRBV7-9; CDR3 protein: ASSLLRTGTGGMDIQY
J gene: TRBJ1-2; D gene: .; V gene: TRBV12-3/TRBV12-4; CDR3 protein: ASRSQRDYGYT
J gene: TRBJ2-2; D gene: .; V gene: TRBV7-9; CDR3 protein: AVAGELF
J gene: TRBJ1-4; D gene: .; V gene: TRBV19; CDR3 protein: ASSMRGRRVANEKLF
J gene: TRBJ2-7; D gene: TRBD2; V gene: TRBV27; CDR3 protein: ASSQSGRAYEQY
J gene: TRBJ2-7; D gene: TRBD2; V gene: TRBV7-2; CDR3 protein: ASSRGLAGGAYEQY
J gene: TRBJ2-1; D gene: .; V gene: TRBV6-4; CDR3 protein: ASSASRYNEQF
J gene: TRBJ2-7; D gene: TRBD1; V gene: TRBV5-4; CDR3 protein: ASSWPLDREPYEQY
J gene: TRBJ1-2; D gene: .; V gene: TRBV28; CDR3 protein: ASSPRGFGGYT
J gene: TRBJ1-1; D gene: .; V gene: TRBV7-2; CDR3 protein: ASSFVAEGTEAF
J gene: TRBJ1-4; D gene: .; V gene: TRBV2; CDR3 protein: ASSPNRERGEKLF
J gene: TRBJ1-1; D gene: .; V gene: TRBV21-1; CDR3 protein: ASSKDQANTEAF
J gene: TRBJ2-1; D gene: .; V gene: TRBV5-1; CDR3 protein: ASSPGSGNEQF
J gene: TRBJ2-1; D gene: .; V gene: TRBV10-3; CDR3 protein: AIGGWKLVDEQF
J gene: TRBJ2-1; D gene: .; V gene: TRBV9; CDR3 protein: ASSIGVAVEQF
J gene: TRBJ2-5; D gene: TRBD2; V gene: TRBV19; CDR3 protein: ASRDSGSGKTQY
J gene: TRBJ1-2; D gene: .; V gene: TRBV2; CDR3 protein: ASSEARLTGNGYT
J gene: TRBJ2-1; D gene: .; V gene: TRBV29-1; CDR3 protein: SVEDLTKLGQWGNEQF
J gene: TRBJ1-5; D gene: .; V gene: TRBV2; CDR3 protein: ASSEEGDTQPQH
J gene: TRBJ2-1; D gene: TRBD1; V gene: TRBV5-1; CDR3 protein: ASSLGTDSYNEQF
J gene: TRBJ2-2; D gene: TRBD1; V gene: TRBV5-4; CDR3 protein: ASSLVQGAYGELF
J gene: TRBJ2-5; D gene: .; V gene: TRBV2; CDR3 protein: ASSLKQGGWVGETQY
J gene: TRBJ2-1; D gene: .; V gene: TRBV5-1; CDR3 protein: ASSLRAYNEQF
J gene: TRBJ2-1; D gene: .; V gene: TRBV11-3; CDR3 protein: ASSLDSAEPYNEQF
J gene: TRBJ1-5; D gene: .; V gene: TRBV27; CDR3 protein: ASSPLQTGVNQPQH
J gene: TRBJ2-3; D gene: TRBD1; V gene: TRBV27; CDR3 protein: ASSFGRPGQGTTDTQY
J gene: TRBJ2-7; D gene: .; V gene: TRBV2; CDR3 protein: ASSVGQGGYEQY
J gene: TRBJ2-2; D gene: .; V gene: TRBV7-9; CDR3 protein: ASTVQAGTYNTGELF